What follows are 31 T cell receptor beta chains derived from one specimen sequenced in a study of cytomegalovirus exposure and HLA in healthy donors. Both 60 Vbeta primers and 13 Jbeta primers went into the PCR. TCRdb's table, derived via immunoSEQ multiplex PCR, lists solely in-frame clones and lacks some. The sample holds around 100,000 clones, about 80% seen once. Source material: PBMCs. Receptors were obtained from a young woman in good health and CMV-seropositive.

The chain carries TRBV28 and TRBJ1-2; unclear D gene. Germline lookup yields CDR1 MDHEN and CDR2 SYDVKM. Trimming took 6 bases from V and 5 from J, leaving 7 bases between them. The CDR3 totals 11 residues. Here the CDR3 DNA reads TGTGCCAGCAGCCTGAGTTATGGCTACACCTTC. This gives the protein CASSLSYGYTF.

The chain recombines TRBV15 with TRBJ2-7; 9 bases map to TRBD1. The CDR3 extends over 16 amino acids. Germline V CDR1 and CDR2: LNHNV, YYDKDF (reference sequence). With 5 bases clipped from V and 4 bases from J, the junction kept 12 bases outside the gene matches. CDR3 DNA sequence: TGTGCCACCAGCGCCGGGACAGGGACTTTCTGGTACGAGCAGTACTTC. This translates into CATSAGTGTFWYEQYF.

V gene TRBV11-2 combines with J gene TRBJ1-2; D is uncertain. V was pared by 0 bases and J by 3 bases, with 11 bases between. The CDR3 sequence is 15 residues long. Germline loops: CDR1 SGHAT, CDR2 FQNNGV. The CDR3 loop reads CASSLDLEGYYGYTF. The CDR3 coding sequence is TGTGCCAGCAGCTTAGATCTAGAGGGTTACTATGGCTACACCTTC.

The genes are TRBV28 and TRBJ2-5; D is uncertain. CDR3 length: 13 amino acids. Germline CDR1 reads MDHEN; CDR2 reads SYDVKM. Trimming removed 3 bases from V and 7 bases from J, with 12 bases in between. Here the CDR3 DNA reads TGTGCCAGCAGTTTGAGTCAGGCAGGGACCCAGTACTTC. Translation gives CASSLSQAGTQYF.

This clone was counted a single time. The chain combines TRBV14 with TRBJ2-1, with 9 positions matching TRBD1. Germline V gene lookup returns CDR1 SGHDN and CDR2 FVKESK. The CDR3 is 16 residues long. The junction had 5 bases not matched to a gene; V was cut back by 3 bases and J by 2 bases. CDR3 protein: CASSHLGQGTYNEQFF. The CDR3 nucleotides read TGTGCCAGCAGCCACCTGGGACAGGGAACCTACAATGAGCAGTTCTTC.

The chain uses TRBV21-1 and TRBJ1-1; the D call in the table, TRBD1, was not verified against the DNA. TRBV21-1 is listed as a pseudogene. This CDR3 contains 16 residues. In DNA, the CDR3 is TGTGCCAGCAGCAAAGGAGGGGGCGGAATGAACACTGAAGCTTTCTTT. Its protein is CASSKGGGGMNTEAFF.

The chain uses TRBV15 and TRBJ2-5, with TRBD2 matching over 8 bases. J lost 4 bases, V lost 3 bases, and 7 bases had no gene match. Germline V CDR1 and CDR2: LNHNV, YYDKDF (reference sequence). The CDR3 has 15 amino acids. As DNA, the CDR3 is TGTGCCACCAGCAGTGATCGGCTAGCGGGAGAGACCCAGTACTTC. As protein: CATSSDRLAGETQYF.

This clone has only one observation. The chain employs TRBV5-1 and TRBJ1-1, with D possibly being TRBD1 (6 bases). CDR3 size: 18 residues. Germline CDR1 is SGHRS and CDR2 is YFSETQ. V dropped 0 bases and J dropped 3 bases, with 21 bases sitting between them. The DNA of the CDR3 is TGCGCCAGCAGCTTGGCCCAGGGGTTATCTGGTGTGGACACTGAAGCTTTCTTT. Translating it yields CASSLAQGLSGVDTEAFF.

This clone was seen a single time. The V call is TRBV7-9, the J call TRBJ1-4; no clear D gene. The CDR3 is made up of 12 amino acids. Germline V gene lookup returns CDR1 SEHNR and CDR2 FQNEAQ (reference sequence). V was pared by 6 bases and J by 7 bases, with 9 bases between. The CDR3 DNA reads as TGTGCCAGCAGTCGACAAGTTGAAAAACTGTTTTTT. Protein: CASSRQVEKLFF. Filled out from reference TRBV7-9 and TRBJ1-4, the complete variable domain reads DTGVSQNPRHKITKRGQNVTFRCDPISEHNRLYWYRQTLGQGPEFLTYFQNEAQLEKSRLLSDRFSAERPKGSFSTLEIQRTEQGDSAMYLCASSRQVEKLFFGSGTQLSVL.

This rearrangement joins TRBV6-1 to TRBJ2-6, with a tentative D call TRBD1 (5 bases). The germline CDR1 and CDR2 sequences are MNHNS and SASEGT. The V end lost 11 bases, the J end lost 4 bases, and 12 bases lay between the germline ends. The CDR3 is 13 amino acids. The CDR3, as DNA: TGTGCCGCCAGGGTAGCCGGGGCCAACGTCCTGACTTTC. Translating it yields CAARVAGANVLTF.

The chain carries TRBV10-3 and TRBJ1-2; D possibly corresponds to TRBD1 (5 bases). The CDR3 is 13 residues long. Trimming removed 3 bases at V and 5 bases at J, with 10 bases between. Looked up from germline, CDR1 is ENHRY and CDR2 is SYGVKD. CDR3 nucleotide sequence: TGTGCCATCAGTGAAGACAGAGGTTATGGCTACACCTTC. It translates to CAISEDRGYGYTF.

V and J are TRBV19 and TRBJ2-7; a weak D match, TRBD2 (5 bases). The length of the CDR3 is 15 residues. Germline values: CDR1 LNHDA, CDR2 SQIVND (reference sequence). The ends were cut back, 1 base at V and 6 bases at J, with 16 bases in the middle. As DNA, the CDR3 is TGTGCCAGTAGTATAGTCCGGGATGAAGGGTTCGAGCAGTACTTC. This translates into CASSIVRDEGFEQYF.

The gene calls are TRBV7-3 and TRBJ1-2; 10 positions agree with TRBD1. This CDR3 is built from 13 residues. Germline values: CDR1 SGHTA, CDR2 FQGTGA. V shed 5 bases and J 6 bases; nucleotides not matched to a gene: 3. CDR3 DNA: TGTGCCAGCAGCATCGGGACAGGGGATGGCTACACCTTC. This codes for CASSIGTGDGYTF.

The rearrangement joins TRBV6-4 to TRBJ1-1; D is unresolved. Trimming took off 3 bases at V and 1 base at J, with 6 bases between the two ends. Germline V gene sequence: CDR1 MRHNA, CDR2 SNTAGT. This CDR3 contains 13 residues. CDR3 sequence: CASSDNGNTEAFF. The CDR3 DNA sequence: TGTGCCAGCAGTGATAACGGGAACACTGAAGCTTTCTTT.

The chain uses TRBV19 and TRBJ1-6, with 7 bases identical to TRBD1. CDR3 size: 15 residues. Germline-derived CDR1 and CDR2 are LNHDA and SQIVND (reference sequence). V shed 5 bases and J 10 bases; nucleotides not matched to a gene: 11. The CDR3 sequence is CASSGAGQAQSPLHF. CDR3 nucleotide sequence: TGTGCCAGTAGTGGAGCAGGACAGGCCCAATCACCCCTCCACTTT.

This chain joins TRBV7-6 and TRBJ2-1; no firm D call. Deletions cut 0 bases from V and 0 bases from J, with 12 bases between. CDR1 and CDR2 (germline): SGHVS, FNYEAQ. The length of the CDR3 is 17 residues. The CDR3, as DNA: TGTGCCAGCAGCTTAGCCACGAGCGTCAGCTCCTACAATGAGCAGTTCTTC. The encoded protein is CASSLATSVSSYNEQFF.

This chain joins TRBV5-1 and TRBJ2-7, with 8 bases that match TRBD1. With 4 bases clipped from V and 6 bases from J, the junction kept 18 bases outside the gene matches. This CDR3 contains 17 residues. CDR1 is SGHRS, CDR2 YFSETQ, per germline. CDR3 residues: CASSPKAPTGGRLEQYF. The CDR3 nucleotides read TGCGCCAGCAGCCCAAAGGCTCCTACAGGGGGACGGCTCGAGCAGTACTTC.

This rearrangement joins TRBV29-1 to TRBJ2-7; 7 nucleotides line up with TRBD2. Germline V gene lookup returns CDR1 SQVTM and CDR2 ANQGSEA. This CDR3 spans 14 amino acids. J lost 2 bases, V lost 2 bases, and 6 bases had no gene match. The CDR3 DNA is TGCAGCGTTGAAAGCGGGGAAGGGACCTACGAGCAGTACTTC. Translating gives CSVESGEGTYEQYF.

The V gene is TRBV4-2, the J gene TRBJ1-4, with D hard to call. V dropped 4 bases and J dropped 0 bases, with 6 bases sitting between them. The CDR3 is made up of 14 amino acids. Germline V CDR1 and CDR2: LGHNA, YNFKEQ. The CDR3 loop is CASSPFPTNEKLFF. As DNA, the CDR3 is TGTGCCAGCAGCCCCTTCCCAACTAATGAAAAACTGTTTTTT.

This clone appeared once. The chain couples TRBV2 to TRBJ1-3, with D perhaps matching TRBD1 (5 bases). Germline loops: CDR1 SNHLY, CDR2 FYNNEI. The CDR3 is made up of 17 amino acids. Trimming left V 7 bases short and J 2 bases short, with 21 bases between. The CDR3 loop is CASIQFSRAFAGNTIYF. As DNA, the CDR3 is TGTGCCAGCATCCAGTTTAGCAGGGCCTTCGCTGGAAACACCATATATTTT.

This chain uses TRBV7-9 with TRBJ2-1; TRBD2 matches at 9 bases. Germline trimming cut 4 bases from V and 9 bases from J; bases unmatched to any gene: 7. The CDR3 spans 14 residues. The germline CDR1 and CDR2 sequences are SEHNR and FQNEAQ (reference sequence). In DNA form, the CDR3 reads TGTGCCAGCAGCTCCGGACTAGCGAGGGTTGAGCAGTTCTTC. It codes for CASSSGLARVEQFF.

The rearrangement links TRBV5-1 to TRBJ1-1; 7 bases match TRBD1. Unmatched junction bases numbered 4, after V lost 4 bases and J lost 1 base. This CDR3 has 14 residues. CDR1 and CDR2 (germline): SGHRS, YFSETQ. CDR3: CASSATGSNTEAFF. CDR3 DNA sequence: TGCGCCAGCAGCGCGACAGGGTCGAACACTGAAGCTTTCTTT.

The genes are TRBV18 and TRBJ1-2; D might be TRBD1 (5 bases). Per the germline V gene, CDR1 is KGHSH and CDR2 is LQKENI. Trimming removed 0 bases from V and 0 bases from J, with 8 bases in between. The CDR3 has 15 amino acids. The CDR3 loop reads CASSPPAGTNYGYTF. DNA of the CDR3: TGTGCCAGCTCACCACCGGCAGGGACTAACTATGGCTACACCTTC.

This clone showed up just once. The chain carries TRBV28 and TRBJ1-1; D is perhaps TRBD1 (6 bases). Between the trimmed V and J ends, which lost 6 bases and 2 bases, there was a span of 13 bases. This CDR3 has 14 amino acids. The germline CDR1 and CDR2 sequences are MDHEN and SYDVKM. CDR3 region: CASSQDSPNTEAFF. CDR3 DNA sequence: TGTGCCAGCAGCCAGGACAGCCCTAACACTGAAGCTTTCTTT.

V usage is TRBV20-1 and J usage is TRBJ1-2; no reliable D call. Germline V gives CDR1 DFQATT, CDR2 SNEGSKA (reference sequence). The germline V and J ends were trimmed by 5 bases and 4 bases, with 8 bases remaining between them. The CDR3 loop spans 11 amino acids. The CDR3 DNA is TGCAGTGCTCTCCGTCCCTATGGCTACACCTTC. Amino acid sequence: CSALRPYGYTF.

The V gene is TRBV7-8, the J gene TRBJ2-7, with 8 positions matching TRBD2. In germline, CDR1 is SGHVS, CDR2 FQNEAQ. Unmatched junction bases numbered 9, after V lost 2 bases and J lost 3 bases. The length of the CDR3 is 16 residues. The CDR3 coding sequence is TGTGCCAGCAGCTTATCCCAGAAGACTAGCGACTACGAGCAGTACTTC. It is translated as CASSLSQKTSDYEQYF.

CDR3 nucleotide sequence: TGTGCCACGATATCCGGGACAGCTTACGAGCAGTACTTC. Encoded protein: CATISGTAYEQYF. The V gene is TRBV6-1, the J gene TRBJ2-7; 7 positions agree with TRBD1. This CDR3 spans 13 amino acids. Germline loops: CDR1 MNHNS, CDR2 SASEGT. The ends lost 10 bases at V and 4 bases at J; junction bases unmatched: 10.

This chain uses TRBV25-1 with TRBJ1-2, with no clear D. In germline, CDR1 is MGHDK, CDR2 SYGVNS. V shed 2 bases and J shed 3 bases, with 4 bases lying between them. The CDR3 runs to 12 residues. CDR3 nucleotides: TGTGCCAGCAGTGAACACTACTATGGCTACACCTTC. It translates to CASSEHYYGYTF.

This chain links TRBV9 with TRBJ1-5; D unclear. This CDR3 has 13 residues. Looked up from germline, CDR1 is SGDLS and CDR2 is YYNGEE. The ends were cut back, 4 bases at V and 7 bases at J, with 12 bases in the middle. The DNA of the CDR3 is TGTGCCAGCAGCCCAACGACTGGGCAGCCCCAGCATTTT. It encodes CASSPTTGQPQHF.

In this sample, this clone turned up once. This sequence joins TRBV10-2 and TRBJ2-5, with D possibly TRBD2 on 5 matching bases. The CDR3 is made up of 14 amino acids. The V end lost 8 bases, the J end lost 5 bases, and 18 bases lay between the germline ends. From germline, CDR1 is WSHSY and CDR2 SAAADI. The CDR3 region is CASRWTPRRETQYF. DNA of the CDR3: TGCGCCAGCCGGTGGACTCCAAGGAGGGAGACCCAGTACTTC.

The gene calls are TRBV20-1 and TRBJ2-7, with a tentative D call TRBD1 (6 bases). This CDR3 spans 11 amino acids. Germline V gene sequence: CDR1 DFQATT, CDR2 SNEGSKA (reference sequence). Trimming left V 5 bases short and J 4 bases short, with 9 bases between. The DNA for the CDR3 is TGCAGTGCTGAGGACAGTTACGAGCAGTACTTC. Its protein is CSAEDSYEQYF.